One sample yielded the 13 T cell receptor beta chains listed below, sequenced in a study of identical twins. TCRdb re-derived calls from the 5' RACE reads in MiXCR, one entry per CDR3 protein. In the table there are approximately 1.8 million distinct CDR3 sequences, around a third of which are singletons. Sequenced material: cord blood. All receptors come from a newborn girl in good health.

V gene TRBV25-1 combines with J gene TRBJ2-3, with D possibly being TRBD2 (5 bases). Germline CDR1 reads MGHDK; CDR2 reads SYGVNS. The CDR3 is 16 residues long. Trimming shortened V by 1 base and J by 0 bases, and 11 bases separated the two germline ends. DNA for the CDR3: TGTGCCAGCAGTGAATCCCCTAGCCAAAGCACAGATACGCAGTATTTT. Its protein product is CASSESPSQSTDTQYF. The variable domain in full, completed from reference TRBV25-1 and TRBJ2-3, reads EADIYQTPRYLVIGTGKKITLECSQTMGHDKMYWYQQDPGMELHLIHYSYGVNSTEKGDLSSESTVSRIRTEHFPLTLESARPSHTSQYLCASSESPSQSTDTQYFGPGTRLTVL.

The chain is built from TRBV7-2 and TRBJ2-1; 8 nucleotides match TRBD1. Matching the DNA end better, TRBJ2-7 makes the J call doubtful. The CDR3 sequence is 15 residues long. Germline CDR1 is SGHTA and CDR2 is FQGNSA. The CDR3 sequence is CASSLSGQDYNEQYF. The DNA of the CDR3 is TGTGCCAGCAGCTTATCGGGACAGGACTACAATGAGCAGTACTTC.

Of note for this clonotype: The junction and the germline gene differ at one end; a read error may be behind it. V and J are TRBV28 and TRBJ2-6; maybe TRBD1 (5 bases). The CDR3 loop spans 14 amino acids. Germline loops: CDR1 MDHEN, CDR2 SYDVKM. The DNA of the CDR3 is TGTGCCAGCAGCCCGTTCTCTGGGGCCGACGTCCTGACTTTC. Translating it yields CASSPFSGADVLTF. Drawing the rest from reference TRBV28 and TRBJ2-6, the complete variable domain is DVKVTQSSRYLVKRTGEKVFLECVQDMDHENMFWYRQDPGLGLRLIYFSYDVKMKEKGDIPEGYSVSREKKERFSLILESASTNQTSMYLCASSPFSGADVLTFGAGSRLTVL.

The chain is built from TRBV28 and TRBJ1-1; 9 bases map to TRBD1. This CDR3 spans 15 amino acids. V lost 8 bases to trimming and J lost 1 base; unmatched junction nucleotides: 8. The germline gives CDR1 MDHEN, CDR2 SYDVKM. Written as DNA, the CDR3 is TGTGCCAGCGGCCGGGACAGGGACGGGAACACTGAAGCTTTCTTT. Translating it yields CASGRDRDGNTEAFF. The entire variable domain, with the rest obtained from reference TRBV28 and TRBJ1-1, is as follows: DVKVTQSSRYLVKRTGEKVFLECVQDMDHENMFWYRQDPGLGLRLIYFSYDVKMKEKGDIPEGYSVSREKKERFSLILESASTNQTSMYLCASGRDRDGNTEAFFGQGTRLTVV.

This clonotype showed up just a few times. As DNA, the CDR3 is TGTGCCAGCAGTTCCTCGACAGGGGGCACCTATGGCTACACCTTC. Its protein is CASSSSTGGTYGYTF. The chain recombines TRBV6-6 with TRBJ1-2; 10 bases align to TRBD1. V shed 4 bases, J shed 4 bases, and the junction held 6 bases outside the gene matches. The CDR3 runs 15 residues. Per the germline V gene, CDR1 is MNHNY and CDR2 is SVGAGI (reference sequence).

The rearrangement joins TRBV10-3 to TRBJ2-5; 9 bases agree with TRBD1. The CDR3 has 15 amino acids. The J segment lost 4 bases and the V segment lost 0 bases, leaving 3 bases of the junction unmatched. In germline, CDR1 is ENHRY, CDR2 SYGVKD. The DNA of the CDR3 is TGTGCCATCAGTGAGTCACAGGGGGCAAGAGAGACCCAGTACTTC. Amino acids: CAISESQGARETQYF.

The V and J genes are TRBV20-1 and TRBJ1-6; the D is unclear. Germline V gives CDR1 DFQATT, CDR2 SNEGSKA (reference sequence). The CDR3 has 15 residues. V was clipped by 1 base and J by 0 bases, with 7 bases between them. CDR3 residues: CSARGPFSYNSPLHF. The CDR3 region has the DNA TGCAGTGCTAGAGGCCCCTTCTCCTATAATTCACCCCTCCACTTT.

Concerning this clonotype: A read error may explain this, as a much larger clone is one base away. The rearrangement links TRBV6-6 to TRBJ2-1, with 7 bases that match TRBD1. Germline V gives CDR1 MNHNY, CDR2 SVGAGI (reference sequence). V was pared by 4 bases and J by 10 bases, with 7 bases of the junction left unmatched. This CDR3 is 13 amino acids long. CDR3 DNA sequence: TGTGCCAGCAGTTTCCCCGACAGGGCCGAGCAGTTCTTC. Protein: CASSFPDRAEQFF.

V and J are TRBV4-1 and TRBJ2-5; 7 nucleotides line up with TRBD1. The length of the CDR3 is 15 residues. J was trimmed by 2 bases and V by 6 bases; bases with no gene match: 9. Germline loops: CDR1 MGHRA, CDR2 YSYEKL. CDR3 protein: CASSRLGQRQETQYF. CDR3 sequence (DNA): TGCGCCAGCAGTCGACTGGGACAGAGACAAGAGACCCAGTACTTC.

As regards this clonotype: Possible read error: a much larger clone is one base away. The chain uses TRBV29-1 and TRBJ2-3; D not certain. Germline-derived CDR1 and CDR2 are SQVTM and ANQGSEA. The CDR3 length is 12 residues. The CDR3 here is CCVDEPADTQYF. CDR3 DNA sequence: TGCTGCGTTGACGAGCCTGCTGATACGCAGTATTTT.

This clonotype has only a few counts. The chain couples TRBV12-3 or TRBV12-4 to TRBJ1-4; TRBD1 matches at 10 bases. V gave up 5 bases and J gave up 3 bases; unmatched junction bases: 6. The CDR3 consists of 16 residues. The CDR3 region has the DNA TGTGCCAGCAGTGCGGGACAGGGGAGATCTAATGAAAAACTGTTTTTT. Protein: CASSAGQGRSNEKLFF.

The V and J genes are TRBV10-2 and TRBJ2-2, with 8 positions matching TRBD2. This CDR3 comprises 13 residues. Germline assignment: CDR1 WSHSY and CDR2 SAAADI. Trimming removed 6 bases from V and 4 bases from J; junction bases left unmatched: 1. In nucleotides, the CDR3 is TGCGCCAGCAGCGGGGGGGCCACCGGGGAGCTGTTTTTT. Amino acids: CASSGGATGELFF.

The chain employs TRBV27 and TRBJ2-1; 7 nucleotides line up with TRBD2. The last part of the DNA fits TRBJ2-7 better; the J call may be wrong. This CDR3 contains 15 residues. Germline V gives CDR1 MNHEY, CDR2 SMNVEV (reference sequence). CDR3 sequence reads: CASSKRGGPYNEQYF. Here the CDR3 DNA reads TGTGCCAGCAGTAAGCGGGGTGGGCCCTACAATGAGCAGTACTTC.